The 21 T cell receptor beta chains given below trace back to one sample, sequenced in a study of cytomegalovirus exposure and HLA in healthy donors. The study ran its PCR with 60 Vbeta and 13 Jbeta primers. Measured with immunoSEQ multiplex PCR; TCRdb has only the in-frame clones, and not every one. Among about 210,000 clones listed, roughly 82% were seen once. Sequencing input: PBMCs. The receptors come from a man between 35 and 55 years old in good health and CMV-seropositive.

The chain's CDR3 is CASNTGNVLNYGYTF. CDR3 nucleotides: TGTGCCAGCAATACAGGGAACGTCCTTAACTATGGCTACACCTTC. The rearrangement links TRBV13 to TRBJ1-2; a weak D match, TRBD1 (6 bases). V was shortened by 7 bases and J by 1 base, with 16 bases between the two germline ends. CDR1 and CDR2 from the germline V gene are PRHDT and FYEKMQ (reference sequence). The CDR3 sequence is 15 residues long.

J is TRBJ2-1 and V is TRBV6-1, with TRBD2 as a possible D gene (6 bases). The CDR3 totals 12 residues. The germline V gene encodes CDR1 MNHNS and CDR2 SASEGT. The V end was cut by 11 bases, the J end by 5 bases, with 13 bases between. CDR3 in amino acids: CAGRDWNNEQFF. In DNA, the CDR3 is TGTGCCGGGCGGGACTGGAACAATGAGCAGTTCTTC.

DNA of the CDR3: TGTGCCAGCAGCTTTCGAGGGTTCGATGGCACTGAAGCTTTCTTT. It translates to CASSFRGFDGTEAFF. The chain combines TRBV11-2 with TRBJ1-1; D is unclear. This CDR3 is built from 15 residues. Germline V gene data show CDR1 as SGHAT and CDR2 as FQNNGV. V lost 3 bases and J lost 4, with 15 bases in between.

The genes are TRBV21-1 and TRBJ2-1; the table's D call TRBD2 went unverified against the DNA. TRBV21-1 is recorded as a pseudogene. The CDR3 length is 15 residues. CDR3 in amino acids: CASSKHRLAGNEQFF. In nucleotides, the CDR3 is TGTGCCAGCAGCAAACATCGACTAGCGGGCAATGAGCAGTTCTTC.

The chain couples TRBV30 to TRBJ2-7; 9 nucleotides agree with TRBD2. Germline CDR1 reads GTSNPN; CDR2 reads SVGIG (reference sequence). The trim removed 2 bases at V and 4 bases at J, leaving 6 bases unmatched. The CDR3 totals 14 residues. The CDR3 coding sequence is TGTGCCTGGAGTATTGGGACTAGCCGGTACGAGCAGTACTTC. Protein product: CAWSIGTSRYEQYF. Full variable domain (missing parts from reference TRBV30 and TRBJ2-7): SQTIHQWPATLVQPVGSPLSLECTVEGTSNPNLYWYRQAAGRGLQLLFYSVGIGQISSEVPQNLSASRPQDRQFILSSKKLLLSDSGFYLCAWSIGTSRYEQYFGPGTRLTVT.

The CDR3 loop is CASEGAGSYEQYF. CDR3 sequence (DNA): TGTGCCAGCGAGGGGGCGGGTTCCTACGAGCAGTACTTC. The chain recombines TRBV6-1 with TRBJ2-5; 7 bases map to TRBD1. The DNA end lines up better with TRBJ2-7; the J call may be wrong. The CDR3 runs 13 residues. The germline CDR1 and CDR2 sequences are MNHNS and SASEGT.

This chain links TRBV27 with TRBJ1-1; D is undetermined. Germline V gene sequence: CDR1 MNHEY, CDR2 SMNVEV (reference sequence). With 2 bases removed from V and 11 bases from J, the gap between germline ends came to 18 bases. The CDR3 contains 14 residues. CDR3 DNA: TGTGCCAGCAGTTTAAACACGGGGTTGGCCTTTGCTTTCTTT. This sequence encodes CASSLNTGLAFAFF.

V and J are TRBV5-6 and TRBJ1-5; D perhaps matches TRBD1 (6 bases). The length of the CDR3 is 19 residues. Germline CDR1 is SGHDT and CDR2 is YYEEEE. V lost 0 bases to trimming and J lost 0 bases, with 19 bases between them. The CDR3 region is CASSLETGLGTYSNQPQHF. The CDR3 region has the DNA TGTGCCAGCAGCTTGGAAACAGGGCTGGGGACCTATAGCAATCAGCCCCAGCATTTT.

J is TRBJ2-7 and V is TRBV10-1; TRBD1 matches at 10 bases. Germline values: CDR1 WNHNN, CDR2 SYGVQD (reference sequence). This CDR3 contains 15 residues. The V gene end was trimmed by 0 bases and the J gene end by 4 bases; junction bases not matched to a gene: 3. DNA of the CDR3: TGCGCCAGCAGTGAGTCGGGGACAGGGGCGTACGAGCAGTACTTC. It specifies CASSESGTGAYEQYF.

The chain recombines TRBV2 with TRBJ1-1; TRBD1 matches at 7 bases. This CDR3 spans 15 amino acids. Per germline, CDR1 SNHLY and CDR2 FYNNEI. J gave up 8 bases and V 5 bases, and 14 bases lay outside the gene matches. CDR3 DNA: TGTGCCAGCAGTCCTAGGGACAGCGGGTTTACGGAAGCTTTCTTT. This codes for CASSPRDSGFTEAFF.

The CDR3 spells CASSPGGGHSGNTIYF. The CDR3, as DNA: TGTGCCAGCAGCCCAGGGGGAGGTCACTCTGGAAACACCATATATTTT. The chain has TRBV7-8 and TRBJ1-3, with 7 bases identical to TRBD1. Germline lookup yields CDR1 SGHVS and CDR2 FQNEAQ. V lost 5 bases and J lost 0; bases outside the gene matches: 7. The CDR3 has 16 amino acids.

The chain joins TRBV5-6 to TRBJ2-3; TRBD1 aligns across 7 bases. The junction had 7 bases not matched to a gene; V was cut back by 3 bases and J by 0 bases. CDR3 length equals 16 residues. Germline CDR1 and CDR2: SGHDT and YYEEEE. The CDR3 DNA reads as TGTGCCAGCAGCTCCTACAGGGGTTCTAGCACAGATACGCAGTATTTT. It translates to CASSSYRGSSTDTQYF.

V gene TRBV6-1 combines with J gene TRBJ2-5; maybe TRBD1 (5 bases). Germline assignment: CDR1 MNHNS and CDR2 SASEGT. This CDR3 is 15 amino acids long. The V and J ends lost 2 bases and 1 base respectively, with 11 bases between them. The DNA of the CDR3 is TGTGCCAGCAGTGAACCCGCCAGGGCCCAAGAGACCCAGTACTTC. This encodes CASSEPARAQETQYF.

The chain links TRBV7-9 to TRBJ2-5; perhaps TRBD1 as D (6 bases). The CDR3 has 13 residues. V was cut by 1 base and J by 5 bases, with 8 bases left in between. Germline V gene sequence: CDR1 SEHNR, CDR2 FQNEAQ (reference sequence). The DNA of the CDR3 is TGTGCCAGCAGCTTAGGGACAGCTGAGACCCAGTACTTC. Protein product: CASSLGTAETQYF.

Only a few counts were recorded for this clone. The V gene is TRBV11-2, the J gene TRBJ1-2; no reliable D call. Germline assignment: CDR1 SGHAT and CDR2 FQNNGV. V lost 5 bases, J lost 3 bases, and 13 bases lay in between. The CDR3 extends over 14 amino acids. The CDR3 loop reads CASSIQTWDYGYTF. In DNA form, the CDR3 reads TGTGCCAGCAGCATCCAGACATGGGACTATGGCTACACCTTC.

The sample holds one count of this clone. The V gene is TRBV6-1, the J gene TRBJ1-5; the D is unclear. The CDR3 is 15 amino acids. Deletions cut 3 bases from V and 6 bases from J, with 15 bases between. Germline V gene sequence: CDR1 MNHNS, CDR2 SASEGT. For the CDR3, the DNA is TGTGCCAGCAGTGAGGGCCGGGGTATGAGTCAGCCCCAGCATTTT. Amino acids: CASSEGRGMSQPQHF.

This chain joins TRBV5-4 and TRBJ2-1; 9 nucleotides match TRBD2. CDR1 is SGHNT and CDR2 is YYREEE in the germline V gene (reference sequence). CDR3 length equals 15 residues. The junction had 6 bases not matched to a gene; V was cut back by 2 bases and J by 6 bases. DNA of the CDR3: TGTGCCAGCAGCTTCAGCGGGAGGCGGGGCAATGAGCAGTTCTTC. This sequence encodes CASSFSGRRGNEQFF.

J is TRBJ2-7 and V is TRBV7-9; TRBD2 matches at 7 bases. Unmatched junction bases numbered 6, after V lost 1 base and J lost 6 bases. The CDR3 has 14 amino acids. Per the germline V gene, CDR1 is SEHNR and CDR2 is FQNEAQ (reference sequence). The CDR3 coding sequence is TGTGCCAGCAGCTTAGGATGGGAGGGCCGCGAGCAGTACTTC. It translates to CASSLGWEGREQYF.

This rearrangement joins TRBV2 to TRBJ1-1; no clear D. The CDR3 totals 16 residues. CDR1 and CDR2 from the germline V gene are SNHLY and FYNNEI. V dropped 3 bases and J dropped 0 bases, with 14 bases sitting between them. Here the CDR3 DNA reads TGTGCCAGCAGTGAGGGCCCTCCGTCAATGAACACTGAAGCTTTCTTT. Amino acid sequence: CASSEGPPSMNTEAFF.

The V call is TRBV11-3, the J call TRBJ1-4; TRBD1 aligns across 8 bases. J was trimmed by 7 bases and V by 2 bases; bases with no gene match: 9. Germline V lookup: CDR1 SGHNT, CDR2 YENEEA. This CDR3 comprises 16 residues. The CDR3 spells CASSLSTAGGREKLFF. The CDR3 region has the DNA TGTGCCAGCAGCTTAAGCACGGCAGGGGGCCGTGAAAAACTGTTTTTT.

The chain employs TRBV29-1 and TRBJ2-3, with D perhaps TRBD2 (5 bases). Trimming pared 6 bases from V and 3 bases from J, leaving 10 bases between. Germline CDR1 is SQVTM and CDR2 is ANQGSEA. This CDR3 is built from 12 residues. The CDR3, as DNA: TGCAGCGTGGGAGTAGGGACAGATACGCAGTATTTT. It is translated as CSVGVGTDTQYF.